This T cell receptor (delta chain) was sequenced during a study of γδ T cells in repeated Plasmodium falciparum infection. On the study more broadly: Malaria-naive adults were infected with P. falciparum NF54 four times over roughly 600 days. Points from the study as a whole: In Vdelta2-negative, largely Vdelta1+, gammadelta repertoires, repeated controlled infections appeared to drive clonal selection waves.

TCRdb reanalysed the multiplex PCR reads with CATT. The data show around 82,000 delta-chain clones, 1.4% seen once. Gammadelta T cells were flow-sorted from PBMC into Vgamma9/Vdelta2+ and Vdelta2-negative populations for bulk analysis. The CDR3 covers 19 residues. Germline V gene data show CDR1 as TSWWSYY and CDR2 as QGS. The table lists this clone with a few counts. No antigen is known for it. TCRdb shows a much larger clone's protein in place of this DNA's translation, and the two differ at residue 18, likely through a read error; the protein shown is translated from the DNA. Sequencing was done on a sample of gamma-delta T cells from blood. The J gene is uncalled and the V gene is TRDV1. This TCR came from a pool of human donors (malaria-infected and uninfected, not separated). The CDR3 DNA sequence: TGTGCTCTTGGGGAACCGAGTGCCTCCTGCGAATCTGACACCGATAAACTCACCTTT. It is translated as CALGEPSASCESDTDKLTF.